The entry below gives a single T cell receptor beta chain sequence along with its context. Its antigen is not known. CDR1 LNHDA and CDR2 SQIVND come from the germline V gene (reference sequence). CDR3 size: 15 residues. The J segment lost 6 bases and the V segment lost 3 bases, leaving 8 bases of the junction unmatched. Healthy bone marrow donors supplied every sample. This record comes from a study of cytomegalovirus exposure and HLA in healthy donors. General study findings and limits: The dataset shows that most TCR sequences were rare, while some public TCRs occurred in many donors. CMV serostatus stood as the only immune exposure information on hand. In a later analysis, TCR beta V- and J-gene trimming showed a link to a missense DCLRE1C variant.

The PCR employed 60 Vbeta primers together with 13 Jbeta primers. TCRdb's copy holds only in-frame clones and misses some; the assay was immunoSEQ multiplex PCR. This table holds roughly 72,000 clones, under 85% found once. The TCR comes from a woman aged 40 to 50 in good health and CMV-seropositive. The chain carries TRBV19 and TRBJ2-1; 7 bases agree with TRBD1. Sequenced sample: PBMCs. The CDR3 here is CASSMGQGVVNEQFF. The CDR3 bases are TGTGCCAGTAGTATGGGTCAGGGGGTAGTCAATGAGCAGTTCTTC. Drawing the rest from reference TRBV19 and TRBJ2-1, the complete variable domain is DGGITQSPKYLFRKEGQNVTLSCEQNLNHDAMYWYRQDPGQGLRLIYYSQIVNDFQKGDIAEGYSVSREKKESFPLTVTSAQKNPTAFYLCASSMGQGVVNEQFFGPGTRLTVL.